Listed below are T cell receptor beta chains from one sample, sequenced in a study of CD8+CD57+ T cells in acquired aplastic anemia. TCRdb fed the reads into MiXCR, producing one record per CDR3 protein. Counted here are roughly 250,000 distinct CDR3 sequences, 47% occurring once; the ten biggest clones make up 7% to 9.5%. Sequenced material: sorted CD4+, CD8+, or CD8+CD57+ T cells (not recorded which) from PBMCs. The receptor source for this set is a human donor with aplastic anemia. CDR3s include the opening cysteine and the closing phenylalanine or tryptophan. D genes are given only for firm matches. The listing skips clone size in some rows; elsewhere it reads once, few, many or a size class.

CDR3	DNA	D	V	size	J
CASSRDSRVNSPLHF	TGTGCCAGCAGCCGGGACTCAAGGGTCAACTCACCCCTCCACTTT	NA	TRBV2	once	TRBJ1-6
CSVEDRGDRLGLYGYTF	TGCAGCGTTGAAGATCGGGGCGACCGATTGGGCCTCTATGGCTACACCTTC	NA	TRBV29-1	many	TRBJ1-2
CASSLGRNTGELFF	TGTGCCAGCAGCTTAGGGAGGAACACCGGGGAGCTGTTTTTT	NA	TRBV7-6	NA	TRBJ2-2
CASSLSRSAEQFF	TGTGCCAGCAGTTTATCGCGGTCGGCGGAGCAGTTCTTC	NA	TRBV27	many	TRBJ2-1
CASSLEEYTEAFF	TGTGCCAGCAGCTTAGAAGAGTACACTGAAGCTTTCTTT	NA	TRBV7-6	NA	TRBJ1-1
CATWDRINTEAFF	TGTGCCACCTGGGACAGAATAAACACTGAAGCTTTCTTT	TRBD1	TRBV19	NA	TRBJ1-1
CASSQPGTGGGSGNTIYF	TGTGCCAGCAGCCAACCCGGGACAGGGGGGGGCTCTGGAAACACCATATATTTT	TRBD1	TRBV9	NA	TRBJ1-3
CASSERTSFQQYF	TGTGCCAGCAGCGAAAGAACTAGTTTTCAGCAGTACTTC	NA	TRBV6-5	few	TRBJ2-7
CASSVGTGGKAFF	TGTGCCAGCAGCGTCGGGACAGGGGGTAAAGCTTTCTTT	TRBD1	TRBV9	NA	TRBJ1-1
CASSTTPTLSYEQYF	TGTGCCAGCAGCACGACACCGACCCTCTCTTACGAGCAGTACTTC	NA	TRBV9	once	TRBJ2-7
CSVEDWDRVKTF	TGCAGCGTTGAAGACTGGGACAGGGTGAAAACCTTC	TRBD1	TRBV29-1	many	TRBJ1-2
CSARARWLEQYF	TGCAGTGCTAGGGCGAGGTGGCTCGAGCAGTACTTC	NA	TRBV20-1	many	TRBJ2-7
CASRRDSTDTQYF	TGTGCCAGCAGACGGGACTCTACAGATACGCAGTATTTT	NA	TRBV7-9	NA	TRBJ2-3
CASSQCRGLTTEAFF	TGTGCCAGCAGCCAATGCCGGGGCCTAACTACTGAAGCTTTCTTT	NA	TRBV7-3	once	TRBJ1-1
CASSLETGRGQFF	TGTGCCAGCAGCTTGGAGACAGGGAGGGGGCAGTTCTTC	NA	TRBV7-2	NA	TRBJ2-1
CAIPGQLNTEAFF	TGTGCCATTCCGGGACAACTGAACACTGAAGCTTTCTTT	NA	TRBV6-1	few	TRBJ1-1
CSASLANEQFF	TGCAGTGCCTCTTTAGCCAATGAGCAGTTCTTC	NA	TRBV20-1	NA	TRBJ2-1
CASSSSGGEQYF	TGTGCCAGCAGTTCCTCGGGGGGCGAGCAGTACTTC	TRBD2	TRBV12-3/TRBV12-4	NA	TRBJ2-7
CASSEVGQGTTDTQYF	TGTGCCAGCAGTGAAGTGGGACAGGGGACGACAGATACGCAGTATTTT	TRBD1	TRBV6-1	NA	TRBJ2-3
CASSRDGSYEQYF	TGTGCCAGCAGTCGTGACGGCTCCTACGAGCAGTACTTC	NA	TRBV6-6	few	TRBJ2-7
CASSLGTGTFFDEQFF	TGTGCCAGCAGCTTAGGAACCGGGACCTTCTTCGATGAGCAGTTCTTC	NA	TRBV7-6	many	TRBJ2-1
CASSLAGSDQPQHF	TGTGCCAGCAGCTTAGCGGGGAGCGATCAGCCCCAGCATTTT	NA	TRBV7-9	many	TRBJ1-5
CASSWGHTDTQYF	TGTGCCAGCAGTTGGGGTCACACAGATACGCAGTATTTT	NA	TRBV5-8	many	TRBJ2-3
CASSSQRTQQETQYF	TGTGCCAGCAGCTCCCAGAGGACACAACAAGAGACCCAGTACTTC	NA	TRBV7-3	few	TRBJ2-5
CSAGSGSPLHF	TGCAGTGCTGGATCGGGTTCACCCCTCCACTTT	NA	TRBV20-1	many	TRBJ1-6
CASSYSWGRMNTEAFF	TGTGCCAGCAGTTACTCTTGGGGGCGGATGAACACTGAAGCTTTCTTT	NA	TRBV12-3/TRBV12-4	many	TRBJ1-1
CASSLGRLGTGNTEAFF	TGTGCCAGCAGCTTAGGGAGGCTAGGGACAGGGAACACTGAAGCTTTCTTT	TRBD1	TRBV7-8	many	TRBJ1-1
CASSLGTGDEQFF	TGCGCCAGCAGCCTGGGGACAGGGGATGAGCAGTTCTTC	TRBD1	TRBV5-1	many	TRBJ2-1
CSAMDRGSDTEAFF	TGCAGTGCAATGGACAGGGGGTCTGACACTGAAGCTTTCTTT	TRBD1	TRBV20-1	many	TRBJ1-1
CSVEGGAHGQFF	TGCAGCGTTGAAGGTGGGGCACACGGGCAGTTCTTC	NA	TRBV29-1	few	TRBJ2-1
CASSFSGELFF	TGTGCCAGCAGCTTTTCCGGGGAGCTGTTTTTT	NA	TRBV5-6	many	TRBJ2-2
CATSDSNRYGQNEAFF	TGTGCCACCAGTGATTCGAACAGGTATGGGCAGAATGAAGCTTTCTTT	NA	TRBV24-1	NA	TRBJ1-1
CASSLGTSGIQHF	TGTGCCAGCAGCTTGGGGACTAGCGGGATCCAGCATTTT	NA	TRBV7-6	NA	TRBJ1-5
CASSLNTGFNEQFF	TGTGCCAGCAGCCTCAATACAGGTTTCAATGAGCAGTTCTTC	NA	TRBV7-9	many	TRBJ2-1
CASSGGSGGGAADTQYF	TGTGCCAGCAGCGGGGGAAGCGGCGGGGGGGCGGCCGATACGCAGTATTTT	TRBD2	TRBV9	many	TRBJ2-3
CSRQGAGLQAPLHF	TGCAGCCGACAGGGGGCAGGGTTACAAGCACCCCTCCACTTT	TRBD1	TRBV20-1	NA	TRBJ1-6
CASSEQSEAFF	TGTGCCAGCAGTGAGCAGAGTGAAGCTTTCTTT	NA	TRBV2	NA	TRBJ1-1
CASSPGQGLIRRPQHF	TGTGCCAGCAGCCCGGGACAGGGTCTAATTCGTCGGCCCCAGCATTTT	TRBD1	TRBV7-9	NA	TRBJ1-5
CASSIAGGPDEQFF	TGTGCCAGCAGCATAGCGGGAGGGCCCGATGAGCAGTTCTTC	TRBD2	TRBV9	many	TRBJ2-1
CASTPGRPYEQYF	TGTGCCAGCACCCCGGGGAGACCCTACGAGCAGTACTTC	NA	TRBV6-2/TRBV6-3	few	TRBJ2-7
CASSLWDSATNEKLFF	TGCGCCAGCAGCTTGTGGGACAGCGCAACTAATGAAAAACTGTTTTTT	TRBD1	TRBV4-1	many	TRBJ1-4
CASSLREETGSYEQYF	TGCGCCAGCAGCTTGAGGGAGGAGACAGGTTCTTACGAGCAGTACTTC	NA	TRBV5-1	NA	TRBJ2-7
CASSLTDRFPNQPQHF	TGTGCCAGCAGTCTAACCGACAGATTCCCCAATCAGCCCCAGCATTTT	NA	TRBV27	NA	TRBJ1-5
CASSTGTGVHQPQHF	TGTGCCAGTAGTACGGGGACAGGGGTGCACCAGCCCCAGCATTTT	TRBD1	TRBV19	few	TRBJ1-5
CAWSGRVTEAFF	TGTGCCTGGAGTGGCAGGGTCACTGAAGCTTTCTTT	NA	TRBV30	NA	TRBJ1-1
CSLDGGSATEAFF	TGCAGCTTGGATGGGGGCTCCGCCACTGAAGCTTTCTTT	NA	TRBV29-1	NA	TRBJ1-1
CASSETSGGWEELFF	TGTGCCAGCAGCGAGACTAGCGGGGGATGGGAGGAGCTGTTTTTT	TRBD2	TRBV7-9	NA	TRBJ2-2
CSALEWANQPQHF	TGCAGTGCACTAGAGTGGGCAAATCAGCCCCAGCATTTT	NA	TRBV20-1	NA	TRBJ1-5
CAITEGVIGSPLYF	TGTGCCATCACCGAGGGGGTAATTGGTTCACCCCTCTACTTT	NA	TRBV10-3	NA	TRBJ1-6